This T cell receptor beta chain came from a study of blood T cells in healthy people across ages. The authors ran a second PCR of roughly 6 to 12 cycles using a sample-barcoded 5' primer and a J-beta primer mix. Via MiXCR, TCRdb re-called the 5' RACE reads, giving one row per CDR3 protein. The sample carries more than 550,000 distinct CDR3 sequences, 22% recorded once. This clonotype came up many times. With 0 bases clipped from V and 6 bases from J, the junction kept 11 bases outside the gene matches. The CDR3 is made up of 16 amino acids. The V gene's germline CDR1 is DFQATT and CDR2 SNEGSKA (reference sequence).

The rearrangement links TRBV20-1 to TRBJ2-1; 7 bases map to TRBD2. Sequenced: blood. This clonotype was obtained from a man in his sixties or seventies in good health. The CDR3 DNA follows: TGCAGTGCTAGAGATGGAGGCGGGGGTTTTTTCAATGAGCAGTTCTTC. Amino acids: CSARDGGGGFFNEQFF.